This T cell receptor (beta chain) derives from a study of technical replicates of blood from a handful of donors. Using immunoSEQ multiplex PCR, the repertoire was profiled, and TCRdb retains in-frame clones only, with some absent. The sample comprises roughly 79,000 clones, more than 80% of which are singletons, and about 4% rests with the top ten. The germline V gene encodes CDR1 SGHRS and CDR2 YFSETQ. The CDR3 runs 16 residues. The junction had 9 bases not matched to a gene; V was cut back by 3 bases and J by 1 base. Sequencing was carried out using PBMCs. The source of this sequence is a human donor in good health. Some clones in this sample may be carry-over from other donors' samples. V and J are TRBV5-1 and TRBJ2-7; 8 bases align to TRBD1. CDR3 loop: CASSSYTGGISYEQYF. CDR3 nucleotides: TGCGCCAGCAGCTCGTATACAGGGGGAATATCCTACGAGCAGTACTTC.